The 21 T cell receptor beta chains in this list originate from one sample, sequenced in a study of T cells after yellow fever vaccination. One entry per CDR3 protein, called by TCRdb with MiXCR from the 5' RACE reads. Seen here are under 400,000 distinct CDR3 sequences, about 12% observed once, and the top ten hold about 3%. Here the sequenced sample was CD4+ T cells sorted from PBMCs, taken 15 days after the yellow fever booster vaccination. Receptors originate from a man between 18 and 29 years old who received the YFV17D yellow fever vaccine.

J is TRBJ1-5 and V is TRBV6-5; D remains ambiguous. The CDR3 loop spans 14 amino acids. CDR1 and CDR2 from the germline V gene are MNHEY and SVGAGI. Trimming shortened V by 6 bases and J by 3 bases, and 12 bases separated the two germline ends. This chain's CDR3 is CASSVSGANQPQHF. CDR3 nucleotides: TGTGCCAGCAGCGTCTCAGGAGCCAATCAGCCCCAGCATTTT.

This clonotype was observed a few times. This chain uses TRBV7-2 with TRBJ1-1, with D hard to call. The V gene lost 5 bases and the J gene lost 2 bases, with 15 bases spanning the gap. CDR1 is SGHTA and CDR2 is FQGNSA in the germline V gene. The CDR3 has 15 residues. CDR3 in DNA: TGTGCCAGCAGCCCAAGGACCGAGCCTAACACTGAAGCTTTCTTT. Translating gives CASSPRTEPNTEAFF.

There are a few counts of this clonotype. CDR3 region: CASSRTARGGELFF. CDR3 sequence (DNA): TGTGCCAGTAGTAGGACAGCGCGTGGCGGGGAGCTGTTTTTT. The chain has TRBV19 and TRBJ2-2, with D possibly TRBD1 on 6 matching bases. CDR3 length: 14 amino acids. V dropped 4 bases and J dropped 7 bases, with 13 bases sitting between them. Per the germline V gene, CDR1 is LNHDA and CDR2 is SQIVND (reference sequence).

A few counts support this clonotype. The genes are TRBV7-2 and TRBJ1-2; no firm D call. Trimming shortened V by 5 bases and J by 8 bases, and 18 bases separated the two germline ends. Germline V gene data show CDR1 as SGHTA and CDR2 as FQGNSA. This CDR3 contains 14 residues. The CDR3: CASSEMTAPAGYTF. The CDR3, as DNA: TGTGCCAGCAGCGAGATGACGGCCCCAGCGGGCTACACCTTC.

This chain joins TRBV6-1 and TRBJ1-2, with TRBD1 matching 7 bases. CDR3 length: 13 residues. The V gene end was trimmed by 4 bases and the J gene end by 6 bases; junction bases not matched to a gene: 5. Germline lookup yields CDR1 MNHNS and CDR2 SASEGT. CDR3 coding DNA: TGTGCCAGCAGTGCCCGCGACAGGGATGGCTACACCTTC. Encoded protein: CASSARDRDGYTF.

This clonotype appeared a few times. This chain uses TRBV7-8 with TRBJ1-5; 9 nucleotides agree with TRBD1. V trimming: 0 bases; J trimming: 5 bases; junction bases outside the gene matches: 5. This CDR3 has 16 residues. Germline V gives CDR1 SGHVS, CDR2 FQNEAQ. The CDR3 sequence: CASSLATGGSDQPQHF. The CDR3 DNA is TGTGCCAGCAGCTTAGCAACAGGGGGCTCGGATCAGCCCCAGCATTTT.

This clonotype was detected only a few times. The CDR3 DNA follows: TGTGCCAGCAGGGCCGGGACTAGCACAGATACGCAGTATTTT. This translates into CASRAGTSTDTQYF. V and J are TRBV6-4 and TRBJ2-3; possible D gene TRBD2, 6 bases. V dropped 6 bases and J dropped 0 bases, with 10 bases sitting between them. The CDR3 is 14 amino acids. CDR1 and CDR2 (germline): MRHNA, SNTAGT.

This clonotype was seen more than once but under ten times. This sequence joins TRBV24-1 and TRBJ2-2; D is perhaps TRBD2 (6 bases). There are 18 residues in the CDR3. From germline, CDR1 is KGHDR and CDR2 SFDVKD. The V end was cut by 0 bases, the J end by 1 base, with 14 bases between. The CDR3 is CATSDLFEGGGNTGELFF. In nucleotides, the CDR3 is TGTGCCACCAGTGATTTGTTTGAGGGAGGCGGGAACACCGGGGAGCTGTTTTTT.

This chain joins TRBV20-1 and TRBJ1-1; D is undetermined. This CDR3 is built from 14 residues. Germline CDR1 DFQATT, CDR2 SNEGSKA (reference sequence). V lost 0 bases, J lost 6 bases, and 14 bases lay in between. The CDR3 loop reads CSARDRSGRAEAFF. The CDR3 DNA reads TGCAGTGCTAGAGATAGATCCGGCCGCGCTGAAGCTTTCTTT.

CDR3: CAIRRLAGDSGELFF. The CDR3 bases are TGTGCCATCAGGCGACTAGCGGGGGACAGCGGGGAGCTGTTTTTT. The gene calls are TRBV10-3 and TRBJ2-2, with 12 bases matching TRBD2. The CDR3 sequence is 15 residues long. The germline V gene encodes CDR1 ENHRY and CDR2 SYGVKD. J was trimmed by 7 bases and V by 6 bases; bases with no gene match: 6.

This clonotype was found a few times. The rearrangement uses TRBV5-5 and TRBJ1-2, with D possibly matching TRBD1 (6 bases). Trimming removed 4 bases at V and 7 bases at J, with 23 bases between. This CDR3 has 16 residues. Germline V gene data show CDR1 as SGHKS and CDR2 as YYEKEE (reference sequence). The CDR3: CASSRGPGEESGGYTF. For the CDR3, the DNA is TGTGCCAGCAGCCGGGGGCCAGGGGAAGAATCGGGTGGCTACACCTTC.

The chain couples TRBV7-2 to TRBJ2-7, with D perhaps TRBD1 (6 bases). Germline CDR1 and CDR2: SGHTA and FQGNSA. This CDR3 is built from 13 residues. V was trimmed by 4 bases and J by 1 base, leaving 8 bases between them. The DNA of the CDR3 is TGTGCCAGCAGCTGGACAGAATCCTACGAGCAGTACTTC. Protein product: CASSWTESYEQYF.

This clonotype was detected a few times. V is TRBV7-2 and J is TRBJ2-3; TRBD1 aligns across 10 bases. The J segment lost 6 bases and the V segment lost 6 bases, leaving 0 bases of the junction unmatched. In germline, CDR1 is SGHTA, CDR2 FQGNSA. The CDR3 has 12 amino acids. CDR3 region: CASRDRGDTQYF. DNA of the CDR3: TGTGCCAGCAGGGACAGGGGGGATACGCAGTATTTT.

This clonotype was recorded at least ten times. The rearrangement joins TRBV29-1 to TRBJ1-2; D unclear. Germline CDR1 SQVTM, CDR2 ANQGSEA. The V end was cut by 4 bases, the J end by 7 bases, with 4 bases between. The CDR3 has 9 amino acids. CDR3 amino acids: CSVGSGYTF. The CDR3 DNA sequence: TGCAGCGTTGGTAGTGGCTACACCTTC. The entire variable domain, with the rest obtained from reference TRBV29-1 and TRBJ1-2, is as follows: SAVISQKPSRDICQRGTSLTIQCQVDSQVTMMFWYRQQPGQSLTLIATANQGSEATYESGFVIDKFPISRPNLTFSTLTVSNMSPEDSSIYLCSVGSGYTFGSGTRLTVV.

This chain uses TRBV5-1 with TRBJ2-3; 10 bases are a match to TRBD1. The V and J ends lost 7 bases and 4 bases, in that order; junction bases with no gene match: 3. The germline CDR1 and CDR2 sequences are SGHRS and YFSETQ. The CDR3 totals 13 residues. CDR3 amino acids: CASWTGGPDTQYF. CDR3 DNA: TGCGCCAGCTGGACAGGGGGACCAGATACGCAGTATTTT.

V usage is TRBV6-1 and J usage is TRBJ1-2; possible D gene TRBD1, 5 bases. This CDR3 region has 11 residues. The V end lost 10 bases, the J end lost 2 bases, and 8 bases lay between the germline ends. Germline V gene sequence: CDR1 MNHNS, CDR2 SASEGT. CDR3: CATRANYGYTF. In nucleotides, the CDR3 is TGTGCCACCAGGGCCAACTATGGCTACACCTTC.

The sample holds a few counts of this clonotype. V usage is TRBV7-9 and J usage is TRBJ2-7; D might be TRBD1 (6 bases). Germline V lookup: CDR1 SEHNR, CDR2 FQNEAQ (reference sequence). The CDR3 has 13 amino acids. Trimming removed 5 bases from V and 5 bases from J, with 13 bases in between. The CDR3 here is CASSQRSGDEQYF. Written as DNA, the CDR3 is TGTGCCAGCAGCCAACGCTCAGGGGACGAGCAGTACTTC. The full variable domain, completed using reference TRBV7-9 and TRBJ2-7, is DTGVSQNPRHKITKRGQNVTFRCDPISEHNRLYWYRQTLGQGPEFLTYFQNEAQLEKSRLLSDRFSAERPKGSFSTLEIQRTEQGDSAMYLCASSQRSGDEQYFGPGTRLTVT.

J is TRBJ2-5 and V is TRBV4-2; 7 nucleotides match TRBD2. Trimming cost V 0 bases and J 5 bases; bases outside gene matches: 3. CDR1 and CDR2 (germline): LGHNA, YNFKEQ. The CDR3 extends over 14 amino acids. In DNA form, the CDR3 reads TGTGCCAGCAGCCAAGAGGGAGGGCGGGAGACCCAGTACTTC. Translating gives CASSQEGGRETQYF.

V usage is TRBV5-1 and J usage is TRBJ2-1, with 9 bases aligning to TRBD2. Trimming cost V 1 base and J 4 bases; bases outside gene matches: 6. Germline lookup yields CDR1 SGHRS and CDR2 YFSETQ. This CDR3 comprises 16 residues. CDR3 in DNA: TGCGCCAGCAGCTTGAGGGCTAGCGGGGTATACAATGAGCAGTTCTTC. Translation: CASSLRASGVYNEQFF.

The table lists this clonotype with a few counts. The rearrangement uses TRBV30 and TRBJ1-5; D ambiguous. V was clipped by 0 bases and J by 1 base, with 4 bases between them. The germline CDR1 and CDR2 sequences are GTSNPN and SVGIG (reference sequence). There are 13 residues in the CDR3. For the CDR3, the DNA is TGTGCCTGGAGTGTGGACAGCAATCAGCCCCAGCATTTT. This codes for CAWSVDSNQPQHF.

This clonotype has only a few counts. The rearrangement joins TRBV5-1 to TRBJ2-2, with 8 bases identical to TRBD2. The CDR3 totals 16 residues. Trimming took 2 bases from V and 0 from J; bases not matched to a gene: 3. Germline V gene data show CDR1 as SGHRS and CDR2 as YFSETQ. The CDR3 DNA reads TGCGCCAGCAGCTTTCGGGGGGGTCCGAACACCGGGGAGCTGTTTTTT. It specifies CASSFRGGPNTGELFF.